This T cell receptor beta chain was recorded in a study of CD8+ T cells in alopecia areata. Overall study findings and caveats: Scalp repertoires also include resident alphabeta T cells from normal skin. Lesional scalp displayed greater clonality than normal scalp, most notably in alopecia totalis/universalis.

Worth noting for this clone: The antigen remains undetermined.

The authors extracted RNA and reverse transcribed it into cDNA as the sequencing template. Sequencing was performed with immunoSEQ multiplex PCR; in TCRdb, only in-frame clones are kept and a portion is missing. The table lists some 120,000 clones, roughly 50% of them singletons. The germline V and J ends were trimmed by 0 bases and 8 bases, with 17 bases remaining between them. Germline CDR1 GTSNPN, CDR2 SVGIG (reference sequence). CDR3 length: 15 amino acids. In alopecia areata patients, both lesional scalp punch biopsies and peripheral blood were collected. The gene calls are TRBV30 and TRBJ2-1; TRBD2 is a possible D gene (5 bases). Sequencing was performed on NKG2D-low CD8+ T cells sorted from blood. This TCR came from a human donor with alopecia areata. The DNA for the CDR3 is TGTGCCTGGAGTGTTAGGGCGTTCTCGGAGGATGAGCAGTTCTTC. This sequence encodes CAWSVRAFSEDEQFF.